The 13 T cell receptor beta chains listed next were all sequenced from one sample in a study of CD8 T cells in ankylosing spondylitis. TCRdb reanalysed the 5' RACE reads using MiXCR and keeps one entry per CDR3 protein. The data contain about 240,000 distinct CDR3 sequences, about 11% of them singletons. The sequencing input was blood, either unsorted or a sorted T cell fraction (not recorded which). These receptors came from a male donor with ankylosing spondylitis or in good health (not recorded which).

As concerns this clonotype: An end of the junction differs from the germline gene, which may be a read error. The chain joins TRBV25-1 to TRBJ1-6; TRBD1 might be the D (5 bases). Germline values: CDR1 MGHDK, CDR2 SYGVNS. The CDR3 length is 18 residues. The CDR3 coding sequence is TGTGCCAGCAGTGCGGGGGTAGGATGGGACGGCACCCATTCACCCCTACACTTT. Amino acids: CASSAGVGWDGTHSPLHF.

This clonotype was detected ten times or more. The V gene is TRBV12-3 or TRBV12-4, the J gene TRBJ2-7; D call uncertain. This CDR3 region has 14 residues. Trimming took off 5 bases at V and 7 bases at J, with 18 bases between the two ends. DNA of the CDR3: TGTGCCAGCAGTCCCAACCTACTGACCGGGGAGCAGTACTTC. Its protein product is CASSPNLLTGEQYF.

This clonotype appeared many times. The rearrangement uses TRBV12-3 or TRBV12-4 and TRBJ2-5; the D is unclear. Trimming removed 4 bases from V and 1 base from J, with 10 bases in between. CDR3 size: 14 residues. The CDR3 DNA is TGTGCCAGCAGTTCCACAGACCTCCAAGAGACCCAGTACTTC. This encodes CASSSTDLQETQYF.

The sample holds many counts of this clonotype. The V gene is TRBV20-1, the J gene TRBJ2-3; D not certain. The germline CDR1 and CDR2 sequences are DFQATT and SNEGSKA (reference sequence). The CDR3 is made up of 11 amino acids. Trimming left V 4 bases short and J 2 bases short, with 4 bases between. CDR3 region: CSAKATDTQYF. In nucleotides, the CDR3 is TGCAGTGCTAAAGCCACAGATACGCAGTATTTT.

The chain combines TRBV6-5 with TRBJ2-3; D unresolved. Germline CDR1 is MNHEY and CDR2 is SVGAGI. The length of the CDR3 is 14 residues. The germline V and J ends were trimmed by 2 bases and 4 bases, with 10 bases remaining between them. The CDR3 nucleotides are TGTGCCAGCAGTTACCCGGCGAGCCCAGATACGCAGTATTTT. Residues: CASSYPASPDTQYF.

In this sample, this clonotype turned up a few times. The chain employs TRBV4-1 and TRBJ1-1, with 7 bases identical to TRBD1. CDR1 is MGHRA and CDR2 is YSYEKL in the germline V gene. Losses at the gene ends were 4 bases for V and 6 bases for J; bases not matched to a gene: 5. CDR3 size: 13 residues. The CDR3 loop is CASSPTGLPEAFF. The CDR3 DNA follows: TGCGCCAGCAGCCCGACAGGGCTCCCTGAAGCTTTCTTT.

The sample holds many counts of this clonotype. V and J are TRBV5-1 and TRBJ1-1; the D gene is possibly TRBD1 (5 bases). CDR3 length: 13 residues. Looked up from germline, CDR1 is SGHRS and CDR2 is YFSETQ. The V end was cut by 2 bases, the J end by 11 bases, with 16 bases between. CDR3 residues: CASSLFPDSRAFF. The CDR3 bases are TGCGCCAGCAGCTTATTCCCTGACAGTAGGGCTTTCTTT.

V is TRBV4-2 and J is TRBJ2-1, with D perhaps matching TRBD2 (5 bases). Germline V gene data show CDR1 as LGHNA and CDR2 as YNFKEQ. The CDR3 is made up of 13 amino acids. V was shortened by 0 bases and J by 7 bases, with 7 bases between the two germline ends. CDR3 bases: TGTGCCAGCAGCCAAGAAAGCGGAAATGAGCAGTTCTTC. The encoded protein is CASSQESGNEQFF.

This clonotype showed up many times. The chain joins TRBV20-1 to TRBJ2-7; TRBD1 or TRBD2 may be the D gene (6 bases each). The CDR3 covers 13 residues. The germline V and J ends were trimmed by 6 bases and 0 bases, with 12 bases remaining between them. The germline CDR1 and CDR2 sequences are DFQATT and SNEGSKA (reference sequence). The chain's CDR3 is CSARGASSYEQYF. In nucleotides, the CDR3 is TGCAGTGCAAGGGGGGCAAGCTCCTACGAGCAGTACTTC.

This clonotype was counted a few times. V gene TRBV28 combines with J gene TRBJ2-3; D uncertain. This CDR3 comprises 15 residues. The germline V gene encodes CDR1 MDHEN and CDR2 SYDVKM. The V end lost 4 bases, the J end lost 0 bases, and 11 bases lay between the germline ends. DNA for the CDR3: TGTGCCAGCAGTTCCCTGACGGCTAGCACAGATACGCAGTATTTT. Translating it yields CASSSLTASTDTQYF.

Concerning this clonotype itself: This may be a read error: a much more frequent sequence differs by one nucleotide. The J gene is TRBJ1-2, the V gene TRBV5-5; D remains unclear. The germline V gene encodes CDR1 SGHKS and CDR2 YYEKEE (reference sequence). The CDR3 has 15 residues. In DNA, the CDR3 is TGTGCCAGCAGCTCTCAAGGGAGCCGAAACTATGACTACACCTTC. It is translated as CASSSQGSRNYDYTF.

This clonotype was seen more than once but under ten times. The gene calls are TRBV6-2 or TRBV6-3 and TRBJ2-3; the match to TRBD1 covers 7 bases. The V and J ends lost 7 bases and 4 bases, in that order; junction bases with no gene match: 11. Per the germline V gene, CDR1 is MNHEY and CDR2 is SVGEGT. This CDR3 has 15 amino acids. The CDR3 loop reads CASTRQGLGADTQYF. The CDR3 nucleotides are TGTGCCAGCACCAGACAGGGCCTCGGGGCAGATACGCAGTATTTT.

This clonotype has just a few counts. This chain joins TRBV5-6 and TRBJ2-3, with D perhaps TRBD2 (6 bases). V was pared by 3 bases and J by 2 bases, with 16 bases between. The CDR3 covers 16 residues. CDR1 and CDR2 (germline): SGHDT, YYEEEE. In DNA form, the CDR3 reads TGTGCCAGCAGCTCCTCCCGGGACTGGGTCACAGATACGCAGTATTTT. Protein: CASSSSRDWVTDTQYF.